This record looks at one T cell receptor beta chain sequence and its context. Its antigen is not yet known. No clone much larger than this one lies a single base away; base qualities are absent. This sample is part of a study of OX40 agonist ivuxolimab in advanced cancers. A note on the overall study: Ivuxolimab, which targeted the costimulatory receptor OX40 (CD134), was an agonistic, fully human IgG2 monoclonal antibody. Peripheral TCRbeta sequencing was intended to test whether TCR sequence diversity was altered and clonal T-cell expansion was caused by ivuxolimab. The paper covers the monotherapy dose-escalation part of the phase I ivuxolimab trial, which included N ≈ 57 patients. Partial responses occurred in three dose-escalation patients: two with cutaneous melanoma and one with hepatocellular carcinoma. Of the 50 to 55 patients in dose escalation, about 20 had hepatocellular carcinoma, some 15 had melanoma, 9 had renal cell carcinoma and 9 had head and neck cancer. Intravenous ivuxolimab was administered to patients every 2 weeks at six dose levels: 0.01, 0.1, 0.3, 1.5, 3 and 10 mg/kg. In the dose-escalation cohort, 70% to 85% of patients were male, and the mean age was about 55 years, with a range of about 23 to 90. Prior anti-PD-1, anti-PD-L1 or anti-CTLA-4 therapy was permitted, and 40% of dose-escalation patients had received checkpoint inhibitors.

Results the study describes overall, beyond this receptor: Low levels of normalized T-cell clonal expansion were also shown by some nonresponding patients. Clonal expansion of both CD4+ and CD8+ blood T cells was observed from baseline to week 6 at doses 0.1 to 3.0 mg/kg. Antigen specificity was not determined for the clonally expanded peripheral T cells. On average, CD8+ T cells showed more expanded clones than CD4+ T cells after ivuxolimab. In the 0.1-3.0 mg/kg groups, partial responders had among the lowest normalized peripheral clonal expansion, particularly in CD8+ T cells.

The CDR3 measures 13 amino acids from cysteine to phenylalanine. This entry keeps only the CDR3 DNA: 39 bases, framed from base 1. The germline V gene sets CDR1 to SGHAT and CDR2 to FQNNGV. From V the trimming removes 1 base and from J it removes 10 bases, while the gene matches leave 3 bases of the junction unaccounted for. The trial excluded patients who had a history of autoimmune disease or were on systemic immunosuppression. Peripheral blood for TCR sequencing was collected from all dose cohorts at baseline, on cycle 4 day 1, and on cycle 7 day 1. The samples were drawn from a first-in-human, open-label, multicenter phase I dose-escalation trial of ivuxolimab. The trial enrolled adults with locally advanced or metastatic head and neck squamous cell, hepatocellular, melanoma or renal cell carcinoma. Before TCR sequencing, CD4+ T cells and CD8+ T cells were sorted from peripheral blood as separate populations.

Genomic DNA was extracted from sorted cells for sequencing of the TCRbeta CDR3 region. TCRbeta CDR3 regions were sequenced using the immunoSEQ Assay. TCRdb provides this immuneACCESS table in a form limited to in-frame rearrangements. Some clones are lacking; in checked studies, under half of them reflect an unresolved V gene, and why the rest are absent is not known. In this sample the table shows 99,000 or so clones, 95% to 96% of which occur a single time. The ten largest clones take up 2% to 2.5% of the sample. This TCR was sampled from an adult with an advanced solid tumor such as melanoma, head and neck, liver or kidney cancer. This specimen consisted of CD4+ or CD8+ T cells sorted from blood, obtained in a trial of the OX40 agonist ivuxolimab. The rearrangement joined TRBV11-2 to TRBJ2-1, with 8 bases in between that match TRBD2. The CDR3 has the sequence CASSLGTSLEQFF. The bases are TGTGCCAGCAGCTTAGGGACTAGCCTGGAGCAGTTCTTC.